The 20 T cell receptor beta chains below come from one sample, sequenced in a study of human T cells and chemical hapten exposure. Via MiXCR, TCRdb re-called the RACE reads, giving one row per CDR3 protein. The profile shows approximately 89,000 distinct CDR3 sequences, approximately 6.6% of them singletons. The time point was: patch test 2, 6 weeks after DPC sensitization. Treatment denoted: therapeutic diphenylcyclopropenone sensitization with weekly scalp DPC. The specimen was whole blood, collected in connection with sensitization to the hapten diphenylcyclopropenone (DPC). The receptor source for this set is a woman aged 30 to 39 with alopecia areata. Some clones in this sample may be carry-over from other donors' samples.

This clonotype showed up many times. V gene TRBV20-1 combines with J gene TRBJ2-5, with 10 bases lining up with TRBD1. The CDR3 is 16 residues long. V was clipped by 0 bases and J by 2 bases; unmatched bases: 6. Germline assignment: CDR1 DFQATT and CDR2 SNEGSKA (reference sequence). The CDR3: CSARDTTGQGQETQYF. CDR3 sequence (DNA): TGCAGTGCTAGAGACACCACGGGACAGGGGCAAGAGACCCAGTACTTC.

This clonotype was observed a handful of times. The genes are TRBV5-1 and TRBJ2-3; a possible D gene is TRBD2 (5 bases). This CDR3 region has 14 residues. The germline V gene encodes CDR1 SGHRS and CDR2 YFSETQ. Trimming removed 4 bases from V and 0 bases from J, with 9 bases in between. In DNA form, the CDR3 reads TGCGCCAGCAGCCCGGACTCTAGCACAGATACGCAGTATTTT. Translated, it gives CASSPDSSTDTQYF. Variable domain in full (rest from reference TRBV5-1 and TRBJ2-3): KAGVTQTPRYLIKTRGQQVTLSCSPISGHRSVSWYQQTPGQGLQFLFEYFSETQRNKGNFPGRFSGRQFSNSRSEMNVSTLELGDSALYLCASSPDSSTDTQYFGPGTRLTVL.

This clonotype has a handful of counts. This sequence joins TRBV12-3 or TRBV12-4 and TRBJ1-1; D gene uncertain. V was shortened by 3 bases and J by 1 base, with 15 bases between the two germline ends. The CDR3 is made up of 16 amino acids. The CDR3 region is CASSFSRVTSNTEAFF. The CDR3 DNA follows: TGTGCCAGCAGTTTTTCACGGGTTACGTCGAACACTGAAGCTTTCTTT.

This clonotype was found many times. The genes are TRBV4-1 and TRBJ2-3; D not certain. Per germline, CDR1 MGHRA and CDR2 YSYEKL. This CDR3 region has 13 residues. Trimming removed 2 bases from V and 4 bases from J, with 7 bases in between. The CDR3 sequence: CASSQPGSDTQYF. DNA for the CDR3: TGCGCCAGCAGCCAACCAGGTTCAGATACGCAGTATTTT.

This clonotype was recorded at least ten times. CDR3 loop: CSARGTGGRLDEQYF. Here the CDR3 DNA reads TGCAGTGCTAGGGGGACAGGGGGCAGACTCGACGAGCAGTACTTC. The chain uses TRBV20-1 and TRBJ2-7, with 12 bases matching TRBD1. Unmatched junction bases numbered 8, after V lost 3 bases and J lost 5 bases. This CDR3 comprises 15 residues. Germline CDR1 and CDR2: DFQATT and SNEGSKA (reference sequence).

The rearrangement uses TRBV6-5 and TRBJ2-7; 9 nucleotides agree with TRBD1. CDR3 length: 15 amino acids. Germline-derived CDR1 and CDR2 are MNHEY and SVGAGI. Trimming took 5 bases from V and 3 from J; bases not matched to a gene: 8. CDR3 sequence reads: CASSHTGTGSYEQYF. The CDR3 DNA follows: TGTGCCAGCAGTCATACCGGGACAGGGAGCTACGAGCAGTACTTC.

The V gene is TRBV5-6, the J gene TRBJ1-4; D is perhaps TRBD1 (5 bases). The germline V gene has CDR1 SGHDT and CDR2 YYEEEE. The V end lost 1 base, the J end lost 6 bases, and 13 bases lay between the germline ends. CDR3 length: 15 amino acids. CDR3 protein: CASSLRGITDEKLFF. The CDR3, as DNA: TGTGCCAGCAGCTTGCGGGGGATTACTGATGAAAAACTGTTTTTT. The whole variable domain, filled in from reference TRBV5-6 and TRBJ1-4, reads DAGVTQSPTHLIKTRGQQVTLRCSPKSGHDTVSWYQQALGQGPQFIFQYYEEEERQRGNFPDRFSGHQFPNYSSELNVNALLLGDSALYLCASSLRGITDEKLFFGSGTQLSVL.

The J gene is TRBJ2-2, the V gene TRBV6-2 or TRBV6-3; D may correspond to TRBD1 or TRBD2 (6 bases each). The V gene's germline CDR1 is MNHEY and CDR2 SVGEGT. The V and J ends lost 2 bases and 4 bases respectively, with 14 bases between them. This CDR3 contains 16 residues. The CDR3 here is CASSYGTGAFTGELFF. As DNA, the CDR3 is TGTGCCAGCAGTTACGGCACGGGGGCCTTCACCGGGGAGCTGTTTTTT.

This clonotype was seen just once. This sequence may be a read error, since a much larger clone differs from it by one base. In nucleotides, the CDR3 is TGTGCCACCAGTGAGTGGGACAGTGACTTCACCGATCAGTACTTC. It codes for CATSEWDSDFTDQYF. The chain recombines TRBV24-1 with TRBJ2-7; TRBD1 agrees at 7 bases. Germline V gene lookup returns CDR1 KGHDR and CDR2 SFDVKD. The CDR3 extends over 15 amino acids. V dropped 4 bases and J dropped 10; count of bases not matched to a gene: 15.

This clonotype was counted between two and nine times. The chain combines TRBV5-1 with TRBJ2-3; 12 nucleotides match TRBD2. The V gene's germline CDR1 is SGHRS and CDR2 YFSETQ. This CDR3 region has 19 residues. The V and J ends lost 3 bases and 0 bases, in that order; junction bases with no gene match: 11. CDR3 in amino acids: CASSSGLAGRRTSTDTQYF. The CDR3 region has the DNA TGCGCCAGCAGCTCAGGACTAGCGGGGCGCCGAACTAGCACAGATACGCAGTATTTT. The complete variable domain, with remaining parts taken from reference TRBV5-1 and TRBJ2-3, reads KAGVTQTPRYLIKTRGQQVTLSCSPISGHRSVSWYQQTPGQGLQFLFEYFSETQRNKGNFPGRFSGRQFSNSRSEMNVSTLELGDSALYLCASSSGLAGRRTSTDTQYFGPGTRLTVL.

The genes are TRBV18 and TRBJ2-1; perhaps TRBD1 as D (5 bases). The CDR3 is 15 amino acids. Per the germline V gene, CDR1 is KGHSH and CDR2 is LQKENI. V was clipped by 4 bases and J by 2 bases, with 12 bases between them. The CDR3, as DNA: TGTGCCAGCTCACTTGGACAAATGACCTACAATGAGCAGTTCTTC. This translates into CASSLGQMTYNEQFF.

Ten or more counts support this clonotype. V usage is TRBV5-1 and J usage is TRBJ2-3, with 9 bases matching TRBD1. The J segment lost 1 base and the V segment lost 4 bases, leaving 13 bases of the junction unmatched. The CDR3 totals 18 residues. Germline CDR1 is SGHRS and CDR2 is YFSETQ. The CDR3 region has the DNA TGCGCCAGCAGCATGGGACAGGGAGGTGGAATGGGCACAGATACGCAGTATTTT. Translated: CASSMGQGGGMGTDTQYF.

This clonotype was counted between two and nine times. The rearrangement uses TRBV4-2 and TRBJ1-3; D gene uncertain. The CDR3 has 15 residues. Per the germline V gene, CDR1 is LGHNA and CDR2 is YNFKEQ. V dropped 0 bases and J dropped 5 bases, with 11 bases sitting between them. The CDR3 DNA is TGTGCCAGCAGCCAAGATGAGGGAGGAAGAAACACCATATATTTT. This translates into CASSQDEGGRNTIYF.

The chain uses TRBV3-1 and TRBJ1-1, with 10 bases matching TRBD1. This CDR3 has 17 amino acids. The germline V gene encodes CDR1 LGHDT and CDR2 YNNKEL (reference sequence). Trimming cost V 2 bases and J 0 bases; bases outside gene matches: 6. In nucleotides, the CDR3 is TGTGCCAGCAGCCAAAGGGCGGGACAGGGGATGAACACTGAAGCTTTCTTT. Translated, it gives CASSQRAGQGMNTEAFF.

This clonotype was detected a few times. This sequence joins TRBV5-1 and TRBJ1-1; D not resolved. Germline CDR1 is SGHRS and CDR2 is YFSETQ. The V gene lost 4 bases and the J gene lost 12 bases, with 25 bases spanning the gap. This CDR3 region has 15 residues. The CDR3: CASSPDGSAAVGPFF. For the CDR3, the DNA is TGCGCCAGCAGCCCTGATGGTTCGGCCGCAGTGGGCCCTTTCTTT.

In its sample, this clonotype was seen many times. The chain joins TRBV21-1 to TRBJ2-1; TRBD2, the table's D call, was not compared with the DNA. TRBV21-1 is a pseudogene segment. The length of the CDR3 is 15 residues. CDR3 bases: TGTGCCAGCAAACTAGCGGGGGGGCCCTACAATGAGCAGTTCTTC. Amino acids: CASKLAGGPYNEQFF.

The chain has TRBV7-9 and TRBJ1-1; D not resolved. Deletions cut 2 bases from V and 0 bases from J, with 7 bases between. CDR3 length equals 14 residues. The germline V gene has CDR1 SEHNR and CDR2 FQNEAQ (reference sequence). The CDR3, as DNA: TGTGCCAGCAGCTTATTTCTTTTGAACACTGAAGCTTTCTTT. Translated: CASSLFLLNTEAFF.

This clonotype has at least ten counts. The rearrangement uses TRBV20-1 and TRBJ1-4, with 8 bases matching TRBD1. Germline V CDR1 and CDR2: DFQATT, SNEGSKA (reference sequence). This CDR3 comprises 13 residues. The trim removed 5 bases at V and 7 bases at J, leaving 6 bases unmatched. The CDR3 loop reads CSAGTGSFEKLFF. CDR3 coding DNA: TGCAGTGCTGGGACAGGTTCCTTTGAAAAACTGTTTTTT.

This clonotype has a count of ten or more. The V and J genes are TRBV12-3 or TRBV12-4 and TRBJ2-1; D is undetermined. Trimming removed 2 bases from V and 4 bases from J, with 6 bases in between. The CDR3 consists of 13 residues. The chain's CDR3 is CASSLLEYNEQFF. CDR3 sequence (DNA): TGTGCCAGCAGTTTATTGGAGTACAATGAGCAGTTCTTC.

This clonotype was recorded many times. The rearrangement joins TRBV20-1 to TRBJ2-7; D tentatively reads TRBD1 or TRBD2 (5 bases each). The germline V gene has CDR1 DFQATT and CDR2 SNEGSKA (reference sequence). The V end lost 5 bases, the J end lost 2 bases, and 16 bases lay between the germline ends. The CDR3 length is 14 residues. CDR3 protein: CSAHKIGTAYEQYF. DNA for the CDR3: TGCAGTGCTCACAAAATCGGGACGGCCTACGAGCAGTACTTC.